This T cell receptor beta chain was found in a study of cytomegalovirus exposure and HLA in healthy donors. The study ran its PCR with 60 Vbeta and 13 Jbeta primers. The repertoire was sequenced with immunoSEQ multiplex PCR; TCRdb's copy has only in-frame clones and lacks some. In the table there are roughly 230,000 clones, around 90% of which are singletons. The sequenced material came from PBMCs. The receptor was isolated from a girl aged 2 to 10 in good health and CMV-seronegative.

The CDR3 loop is CAISAPGDLYGYTF. CDR3 nucleotides: TGTGCCATCAGTGCCCCAGGGGACCTCTATGGCTACACCTTC. The V and J genes are TRBV10-3 and TRBJ1-2, with D possibly TRBD1 on 6 matching bases. V was pared by 4 bases and J by 4 bases, with 13 bases between. Per germline, CDR1 ENHRY and CDR2 SYGVKD. The CDR3 spans 14 residues.